These T cell receptor beta chains were read from a single sample in a study of cytomegalovirus exposure and HLA in healthy donors. TCRdb keeps only in-frame clones here, not all; method: immunoSEQ multiplex PCR. This table holds about 140,000 clones, about 75% found once. The sample consisted of PBMCs. Receptors originate from a man aged 40-55 years in good health and CMV-seronegative. The CDR3 runs from the conserved cysteine through the conserved F or W. Each record gives: V gene, clone size, D gene, J gene, CDR3 DNA, CDR3 protein. The D gene is left open where the match is weak. Rows may omit the clone size; those that give it use once, few, many or a size class.

v_call: TRBV4-2; clone_size: NA; d_call: TRBD1; j_call: TRBJ1-2; cdr3_nt: TGTGCCAGCAGCCAAGTGGGACAGGAACCTCTTAACTATGGCTACACCTTC; cdr3_aa: CASSQVGQEPLNYGYTF
v_call: TRBV5-1; clone_size: NA; d_call: TRBD1; j_call: TRBJ2-5; cdr3_nt: TGCGCCAGCAGCCTCAGGGGGACGGGGCAAGAGACCCAGTACTTC; cdr3_aa: CASSLRGTGQETQYF
v_call: TRBV5-1; clone_size: NA; d_call: TRBD2; j_call: TRBJ2-5; cdr3_nt: TGCGCCAGCAGCTTGGGTGCGGGGGAGGCGGAGACCCAGTACTTC; cdr3_aa: CASSLGAGEAETQYF
v_call: TRBV6-1; clone_size: NA; d_call: NA; j_call: TRBJ1-1; cdr3_nt: TGTGCCAGCAGTGAAGCATTGGGAGGAGGGAACACTGAAGCTTTCTTT; cdr3_aa: CASSEALGGGNTEAFF
v_call: TRBV5-8; clone_size: few; d_call: NA; j_call: TRBJ1-3; cdr3_nt: TGTGCCAGCAGCTTGGCCAGCTCTGGAAACACCATATATTTT; cdr3_aa: CASSLASSGNTIYF
v_call: TRBV4-2; clone_size: once; d_call: TRBD2; j_call: TRBJ2-7; cdr3_nt: TGTGCCAGCTCAGGACTAGCGGGCTTGAAAAGCTCCTACGAGCAGTACTTC; cdr3_aa: CASSGLAGLKSSYEQYF
v_call: TRBV5-4; clone_size: NA; d_call: TRBD1; j_call: TRBJ2-7; cdr3_nt: TGTGCCAGCAGCTTGCCGGGACAGCAGTCCTACGAGCAGTACTTC; cdr3_aa: CASSLPGQQSYEQYF
v_call: TRBV4-1; clone_size: NA; d_call: TRBD2; j_call: TRBJ2-5; cdr3_nt: TGCGCCAGCAGCCGATCACTAGCGGCGTTACAAGAGACCCAGTACTTC; cdr3_aa: CASSRSLAALQETQYF
v_call: TRBV27; clone_size: once; d_call: TRBD1; j_call: TRBJ1-5; cdr3_nt: TGTGCCAGCAGTTTATTACCTCCGGGACAGGGGGCTGGCAATCAGCCCCAGCATTTT; cdr3_aa: CASSLLPPGQGAGNQPQHF
v_call: TRBV28; clone_size: NA; d_call: NA; j_call: TRBJ1-3; cdr3_nt: TGTGCCAGCAGTTTAGGGAGCTCTGGAAACACCATATATTTT; cdr3_aa: CASSLGSSGNTIYF
v_call: TRBV5-1; clone_size: NA; d_call: TRBD1; j_call: TRBJ1-4; cdr3_nt: TGCGCCAGCCGTCGTCCAGGGGGCAATGAAAAACTGTTTTTT; cdr3_aa: CASRRPGGNEKLFF
v_call: TRBV11-2; clone_size: few; d_call: NA; j_call: TRBJ1-3; cdr3_nt: TGTGCCAGCAGCTTAGCCGGGACTGGGACGGACACCATATATTTT; cdr3_aa: CASSLAGTGTDTIYF
v_call: TRBV11-3; clone_size: NA; d_call: NA; j_call: TRBJ2-3; cdr3_nt: TGTGCCAGCAGCTTAGATCGAGATACGCAGTATTTT; cdr3_aa: CASSLDRDTQYF
v_call: TRBV6-5; clone_size: NA; d_call: NA; j_call: TRBJ1-2; cdr3_nt: TGTGCCAGCAGTTCTCTATATGGCTACACCTTC; cdr3_aa: CASSSLYGYTF
v_call: TRBV18; clone_size: NA; d_call: NA; j_call: TRBJ1-1; cdr3_nt: TGTGCCAGCTCACCAATCCCCTGGCAGGGGATGAACACTGAAGCTTTCTTT; cdr3_aa: CASSPIPWQGMNTEAFF
v_call: TRBV5-8; clone_size: once; d_call: NA; j_call: TRBJ1-3; cdr3_nt: TGTGCCAGCAGCTTGGGGACAGCCGGTCGGAACACCATATATTTT; cdr3_aa: CASSLGTAGRNTIYF
v_call: TRBV28; clone_size: NA; d_call: TRBD1; j_call: TRBJ1-5; cdr3_nt: TGTGCCAGCAGGACGAACAGGGGCCGCCGTAATCAGCCCCAGCATTTT; cdr3_aa: CASRTNRGRRNQPQHF
v_call: TRBV18; clone_size: NA; d_call: TRBD1; j_call: TRBJ2-1; cdr3_nt: TGTGCCAGCTCACCACTACAGGGGGCCTACAATGAGCAGTTCTTC; cdr3_aa: CASSPLQGAYNEQFF
v_call: TRBV5-4; clone_size: NA; d_call: TRBD2; j_call: TRBJ2-2; cdr3_nt: TGTGCCAGCAGCTTGATGCCTAGCGGGGGGACCACCGGGGAGCTGTTTTTT; cdr3_aa: CASSLMPSGGTTGELFF
v_call: TRBV7-9; clone_size: once; d_call: NA; j_call: TRBJ2-5; cdr3_nt: TGTGCCAGCAGCTTAGCGGGGGGCCAAGAGACCCAGTACTTC; cdr3_aa: CASSLAGGQETQYF
v_call: TRBV7-7; clone_size: NA; d_call: NA; j_call: TRBJ2-5; cdr3_nt: TGTGCCAGCAGCCCCGACAGAGAGACCCAGTACTTC; cdr3_aa: CASSPDRETQYF
v_call: TRBV19; clone_size: few; d_call: NA; j_call: TRBJ2-1; cdr3_nt: TGTGCCAGTAGAGATGACCCAATTAGCGACTCCTACAATGAGCAGTTCTTC; cdr3_aa: CASRDDPISDSYNEQFF
v_call: TRBV30; clone_size: NA; d_call: NA; j_call: TRBJ1-2; cdr3_nt: TGTGCCTGCCCTTCCTACCCGGGGAACTATGGCTACACCTTC; cdr3_aa: CACPSYPGNYGYTF
v_call: TRBV4-3; clone_size: once; d_call: TRBD1; j_call: TRBJ2-1; cdr3_nt: TGCGCCAGCAGCCAATCCCACAGGGGTCTCTTCTACAATGAGCAGTTCTTC; cdr3_aa: CASSQSHRGLFYNEQFF
v_call: TRBV4-3; clone_size: NA; d_call: NA; j_call: TRBJ1-1; cdr3_nt: TGCGCCAGCAGCCAAGAATCGAGCCTGAACACTGAAGCTTTCTTT; cdr3_aa: CASSQESSLNTEAFF
v_call: TRBV5-1; clone_size: NA; d_call: TRBD1; j_call: TRBJ1-5; cdr3_nt: TGCGCCAGCAGTTCTGGACAGGGGCAGCCCCAGCATTTT; cdr3_aa: CASSSGQGQPQHF
v_call: TRBV14; clone_size: NA; d_call: NA; j_call: TRBJ1-1; cdr3_nt: TGTGCCAGCAGCCAAGTTCTGACTTGGGACACTGAAGCTTTCTTT; cdr3_aa: CASSQVLTWDTEAFF
v_call: TRBV4-1; clone_size: NA; d_call: NA; j_call: TRBJ2-3; cdr3_nt: TGCGCCAGCAGCCACCCCACCCGGGACTTTGCCACAGATACGCAGTATTTT; cdr3_aa: CASSHPTRDFATDTQYF
v_call: TRBV7-3; clone_size: NA; d_call: NA; j_call: TRBJ2-1; cdr3_nt: TGTGCCAGCAGCAGCTCAGGGGGGTCGTTCAATGAGCAGTTCTTC; cdr3_aa: CASSSSGGSFNEQFF
v_call: TRBV11-2; clone_size: once; d_call: NA; j_call: TRBJ1-2; cdr3_nt: TGTGCCAGCAGCCCCCTTCGGGGGGGCCGAGCTAACTATGGCTACACCTTC; cdr3_aa: CASSPLRGGRANYGYTF
v_call: TRBV25-1; clone_size: NA; d_call: TRBD1; j_call: TRBJ1-1; cdr3_nt: TGTGCCAGCAGTGCGACAGGGGTGAACACTGAAGCTTTCTTT; cdr3_aa: CASSATGVNTEAFF
v_call: TRBV7-9; clone_size: NA; d_call: TRBD1; j_call: TRBJ1-1; cdr3_nt: TGTGCCAGCAGCCCTCGACCTACAGGGGGAAACACTGAAGCTTTCTTT; cdr3_aa: CASSPRPTGGNTEAFF
v_call: TRBV5-1; clone_size: NA; d_call: NA; j_call: TRBJ1-1; cdr3_nt: TGCGCCAGCAGCTTGGACAGGCCGAACACTGAAGCTTTCTTT; cdr3_aa: CASSLDRPNTEAFF
v_call: TRBV9; clone_size: NA; d_call: TRBD1; j_call: TRBJ2-2; cdr3_nt: TGTGCCAGCAGCAAACAGGGGGCGCAGAGCACCGGGGAGCTGTTTTTT; cdr3_aa: CASSKQGAQSTGELFF
v_call: TRBV7-2; clone_size: NA; d_call: NA; j_call: TRBJ2-3; cdr3_nt: TGTGCCAGCAGCTTATATCGAAGCGGTAGCACAGATACGCAGTATTTT; cdr3_aa: CASSLYRSGSTDTQYF
v_call: TRBV20-1; clone_size: NA; d_call: TRBD1; j_call: TRBJ1-2; cdr3_nt: TGCAGTGCTGGTGACAGGGACTACACCTTC; cdr3_aa: CSAGDRDYTF
v_call: TRBV2; clone_size: NA; d_call: TRBD1; j_call: TRBJ2-5; cdr3_nt: TGTGCCAGCACGGACTCCCCGGGACAGGGTGGACAGACCCAGTACTTC; cdr3_aa: CASTDSPGQGGQTQYF
v_call: TRBV7-9; clone_size: NA; d_call: NA; j_call: TRBJ1-1; cdr3_nt: TGTGCCAGCAGCTTACTTAGTCCAACCGGCACTGAAGCTTTCTTT; cdr3_aa: CASSLLSPTGTEAFF
v_call: TRBV28; clone_size: once; d_call: TRBD1; j_call: TRBJ1-4; cdr3_nt: TGTGCCAGCAGTCCTCCCGGGACAGCTAATGAAAAACTGTTTTTT; cdr3_aa: CASSPPGTANEKLFF
v_call: TRBV6-1; clone_size: NA; d_call: NA; j_call: TRBJ2-2; cdr3_nt: TGTGCCAGCAGTGGTCTCTACCCGGCGAACACCGGGGAGCTGTTTTTT; cdr3_aa: CASSGLYPANTGELFF
v_call: TRBV6-6; clone_size: few; d_call: TRBD1; j_call: TRBJ1-2; cdr3_nt: TGTGCCAGCAGTTGGGACGGACAGGGTGTTGAGGGCTACACCTTC; cdr3_aa: CASSWDGQGVEGYTF
v_call: TRBV19; clone_size: NA; d_call: NA; j_call: TRBJ1-4; cdr3_nt: TGTGCCAGTTCTCGGGAGAGGGCAACTAATGAAAAACTGTTTTTT; cdr3_aa: CASSRERATNEKLFF
v_call: TRBV27; clone_size: NA; d_call: NA; j_call: TRBJ2-7; cdr3_nt: TGTGCCAGCAGTTTATTCCTGACCCTTCGCGGACAAAGCGAGCAGTACTTC; cdr3_aa: CASSLFLTLRGQSEQYF
v_call: TRBV29-1; clone_size: NA; d_call: NA; j_call: TRBJ1-1; cdr3_nt: TGCAGCGTTGAGGCTCAACTGAACACTGAAGCTTTCTTT; cdr3_aa: CSVEAQLNTEAFF
v_call: TRBV6-5; clone_size: NA; d_call: NA; j_call: TRBJ2-1; cdr3_nt: TGTGCCAGCAGTTACCCAGGCCCCTACAATGAGCAGTTCTTC; cdr3_aa: CASSYPGPYNEQFF
v_call: TRBV9; clone_size: few; d_call: NA; j_call: TRBJ1-1; cdr3_nt: TGTGCCAGCAGCGTTATACAGGGCGAGAAGGCTTTCTTT; cdr3_aa: CASSVIQGEKAFF
v_call: TRBV19; clone_size: NA; d_call: NA; j_call: TRBJ1-2; cdr3_nt: TGTGCCAGTAGACCCACGGGTGGCTACACCTTC; cdr3_aa: CASRPTGGYTF
v_call: TRBV2; clone_size: once; d_call: TRBD2; j_call: TRBJ2-3; cdr3_nt: TGTGCCAGCAGTGCCAGCCTGGAACTAGCGGAAAACACAGATACGCAGTATTTT; cdr3_aa: CASSASLELAENTDTQYF
v_call: TRBV18; clone_size: NA; d_call: NA; j_call: TRBJ2-7; cdr3_nt: TGTGCCAGCTCACTCCATCCAGGTGGTTCCTACGAGCAGTACTTC; cdr3_aa: CASSLHPGGSYEQYF
v_call: TRBV10-3; clone_size: NA; d_call: TRBD1; j_call: TRBJ1-1; cdr3_nt: TGTGCCATCATAGCGGGACAGGGGAGGACTGAAGCTTTCTTT; cdr3_aa: CAIIAGQGRTEAFF
v_call: TRBV7-2; clone_size: NA; d_call: NA; j_call: TRBJ1-1; cdr3_nt: TGTGCCAGCAGGTCCTCCCGAGGAACTGAAGCTTTCTTT; cdr3_aa: CASRSSRGTEAFF
v_call: TRBV5-1; clone_size: NA; d_call: TRBD1; j_call: TRBJ2-5; cdr3_nt: TGCGCCAGCAGCTTGGCCCCCGGGCAGGGGGTCCAAGAGACCCAGTACTTC; cdr3_aa: CASSLAPGQGVQETQYF
v_call: TRBV5-1; clone_size: NA; d_call: NA; j_call: TRBJ2-6; cdr3_nt: TGCGCCAGCAGCTTCCAGGGTCTTGGGGCCAACGTCCTGACTTTC; cdr3_aa: CASSFQGLGANVLTF